This is a list of T cell receptor beta chains from one sample in a study of breast tumors, draining lymph nodes, adjacent tissues. TCRdb passed the multiplex PCR reads through MiXCR, listing each CDR3 protein once. The repertoire holds approximately 100,000 distinct CDR3 sequences, with around 20% as singletons. Sequencing was done on a sample of axillary lymph node tissue. All receptors come from a female donor with breast cancer. Some clones in this sample may be carry-over from other donors' samples. Both conserved end residues are part of each CDR3. A D gene is named only where the DNA matches it firmly. Only part of the rows carry a size: once, few, many, or a class if the clone is expanded.

many	TRBV19	NA	13	TRBJ1-4	TGTGCCAGTAGTATAATCGGAAATGAAAAACTGTTTTTT	CASSIIGNEKLFF
many	TRBV28	NA	16	TRBJ1-3	TGTGCCAGCACCCCCGCGGACCGAAGCTCTGGAAACACCATATATTTT	CASTPADRSSGNTIYF
many	TRBV14	TRBD1	14	TRBJ2-5	TGTGCCAGCAGCCAGGACAGGGGTTATGAGACCCAGTACTTC	CASSQDRGYETQYF
NA	TRBV28	TRBD2	16	TRBJ2-7	TGTGCCAGCAGGACCCCTCCAGCGGGAGCTGGAGGGGAGCAGTACTTC	CASRTPPAGAGGEQYF
few	TRBV15	NA	14	TRBJ1-1	TGTGCCACCAGCAGGCGGGACCAGAACACTGAAGCTTTCTTT	CATSRRDQNTEAFF
NA	TRBV7-2	NA	16	TRBJ1-2	TGTGCCAGCAGCTTAGGCTCACAGAATAAGAACTATGGCTACACCTTC	CASSLGSQNKNYGYTF
once	TRBV3-1	NA	15	TRBJ2-3	TGTGCCAGCAGCCTAAGACCGCTAAGCTCAGATACGCAGTATTTT	CASSLRPLSSDTQYF
many	TRBV4-2	TRBD2	14	TRBJ2-3	TGTGCCAGCAGCCAGGGGCGGGGGTCAGATACGCAGTATTTT	CASSQGRGSDTQYF
many	TRBV9	TRBD1	17	TRBJ2-2	TGTGCCAGCAGCCTGGATGGACAGGGTCCGAACACCGGGGAGCTGTTTTTT	CASSLDGQGPNTGELFF
many	TRBV4-1	NA	15	TRBJ1-2	TGCGCCAGCAGCCAAGATGGCACCCCGGGGAGCGGCTACACCTTC	CASSQDGTPGSGYTF
NA	TRBV16	NA	14	TRBJ1-4	TGTGCCAGCAGCCCGAGGGGGATGGATGAAAAACTGTTTTTT	CASSPRGMDEKLFF
many	TRBV6-5	NA	13	TRBJ2-3	TGTGCCAGCAGTTACTCGTACGCAGATACGCAGTATTTT	CASSYSYADTQYF
many	TRBV4-1	NA	16	TRBJ2-3	TGCGCCAGCAGCCACCTCGTAGGGGGACAAGGAGATACGCAGTATTTT	CASSHLVGGQGDTQYF
many	TRBV7-9	TRBD1	15	TRBJ2-7	TGTGCCAGCAGCTTGACAGGGTCCGGCTCCTACGAGCAGTACTTC	CASSLTGSGSYEQYF
few	TRBV5-8	NA	17	TRBJ2-1	TGTGCCAGCAGCGACCGCTTCGAACGGGGGCCTTACAATGAGCAGTTCTTC	CASSDRFERGPYNEQFF
few	TRBV5-1	TRBD1	16	TRBJ1-4	TGCGCCAGCAGCTTGGGGACAGGGGCAACTAATGAAAAACTGTTTTTT	CASSLGTGATNEKLFF
NA	TRBV6-6	TRBD2	14	TRBJ2-3	TGTGCCAGCACCTTAAGCGGGGGGGGAGATACGCAGTATTTT	CASTLSGGGDTQYF
few	TRBV6-5	NA	14	TRBJ1-5	TGTGCCAGCAGTTACTCCGGGCCCAATCAGCCCCAGCATTTT	CASSYSGPNQPQHF
many	TRBV7-8	NA	13	TRBJ2-1	TGTGTCAGCAGCTTGGCGGGGAGTGGTGAGCAGTTCTTC	CVSSLAGSGEQFF
many	TRBV20-1	TRBD1	15	TRBJ2-1	TGCAGTGCCCCTAGGGGGCGAACGAGGAGCAATGAGCAGTTCTTC	CSAPRGRTRSNEQFF
many	TRBV11-2	TRBD2	16	TRBJ2-7	TGTGCCAGCAGCTTAGATTCTAGCGGAAGATCCTACGAGCAGTACTTC	CASSLDSSGRSYEQYF
many	TRBV11-2	NA	14	TRBJ1-6	TGTGCCAGCAGCGACCCTCCCGGAGGGGTACCCCTCCACTTT	CASSDPPGGVPLHF
medium-sized	TRBV5-6	NA	14	TRBJ1-2	TGTGCCAGCAGCTTGGGGACAGAGAACTATGGCTACACCTTC	CASSLGTENYGYTF
many	TRBV19	TRBD2	15	TRBJ2-1	TGTGCCAGTAGTATAGAGGGGACTAGAGTAAATGAGCAGTTCTTC	CASSIEGTRVNEQFF
many	TRBV5-1	TRBD2	15	TRBJ2-7	TGCGCCAGCAGCTTGCGTCTAGCGGGAGGGCAAGAGCAGTACTTC	CASSLRLAGGQEQYF
many	TRBV16	NA	15	TRBJ1-5	TGTGCCAGCAGTCCGACATCGCGGGGGAATCAGCCCCAGCATTTT	CASSPTSRGNQPQHF
many	TRBV5-1	NA	14	TRBJ2-7	TGCGCCAGCAGCTTGGGACAGGATCCCGGCGAGCAGTACTTC	CASSLGQDPGEQYF
many	TRBV14	NA	14	TRBJ1-6	TGTGCCAGCAGCCTCGTTCAGGGTAATTCACCCCTCCACTTT	CASSLVQGNSPLHF
many	TRBV6-1	NA	14	TRBJ1-2	TGTGCCAGCAAAGCGACAGCGGCTAACTATGGCTACACCTTC	CASKATAANYGYTF
many	TRBV6-1	TRBD1	14	TRBJ1-5	TGTGCCAGCAGTGGGACAGGTCGCAATCAGCCCCAGCATTTT	CASSGTGRNQPQHF
many	TRBV29-1	TRBD2	15	TRBJ2-1	TGCAGCGTTGGGGGGGGGGGATTCCTGGGGCATGAGCAGTTCTTC	CSVGGGGFLGHEQFF
NA	TRBV20-1	NA	13	TRBJ1-1	TGCAGTGCTAGTGGGGATCTGAACACTGAAGCTTTCTTT	CSASGDLNTEAFF
many	TRBV5-1	NA	12	TRBJ1-2	TGCGCCAGCAGTCCCCAGGACTATGGCTACACCTTC	CASSPQDYGYTF
many	TRBV6-5	TRBD1	14	TRBJ1-2	TGTGCCAGCAGTACCCGGACAGGTGGTTATGGCTACACCTTC	CASSTRTGGYGYTF
many	TRBV6-5	NA	12	TRBJ1-3	TGTGCCAGCAGGTCCCAAGCGAACACCATATATTTT	CASRSQANTIYF
many	TRBV5-4	NA	15	TRBJ2-1	TGTGCCAGCAGCTTGGCCTCAGGGGTATGGGATGAGCAGTTCTTC	CASSLASGVWDEQFF
many	TRBV20-1	TRBD1	15	TRBJ2-1	TGCAGTGCTAGAGAGGGACAGAGCTCCTACAATGAGCAGTTCTTC	CSAREGQSSYNEQFF
many	TRBV5-8	TRBD1	15	TRBJ2-1	TGTGCCAGCAACTTCGGGGACAGCTATTACAATGAGCAGTTCTTC	CASNFGDSYYNEQFF
NA	TRBV7-6	NA	15	TRBJ1-1	TGTGCCAGCAGCATCCAGACAGGCGCGAACACTGAAGCTTTCTTT	CASSIQTGANTEAFF
few	TRBV20-1	NA	13	TRBJ1-1	TGCAGTGCTAGAAGTCCTTGGGAGGCCGAAGCTTTCTTT	CSARSPWEAEAFF
NA	TRBV7-9	TRBD1	15	TRBJ1-1	TGTGCCAGCAGCCGAATGGGACAGGTGAACACTGAAGCTTTCTTT	CASSRMGQVNTEAFF
many	TRBV28	TRBD1	16	TRBJ2-7	TGTGCCAGCAGCCCTGACGGCGGACAGGGGAAGTACGAGCAGTACTTC	CASSPDGGQGKYEQYF
many	TRBV6-1	NA	17	TRBJ1-5	TGTGCCAGCAGTCCTACGATACTCGACGGCGGCAATCAGCCCCAGCATTTT	CASSPTILDGGNQPQHF
many	TRBV12-3/TRBV12-4	TRBD1	16	TRBJ1-4	TGTGCCAGCAGATATCGGGCCGGGACAGGGAATGAAAAACTGTTTTTT	CASRYRAGTGNEKLFF
many	TRBV6-6	NA	17	TRBJ1-3	TGTGCCAGCACCCGATCAGGCGTCGCTGTCTCTGGAAACACCATATATTTT	CASTRSGVAVSGNTIYF
many	TRBV19	TRBD2	17	TRBJ2-2	TGTGCCAGTAGGGGATTGGGACTAGCGAATTACACCGGGGAGCTGTTTTTT	CASRGLGLANYTGELFF
many	TRBV7-9	NA	15	TRBJ2-2	TGTGCCAGCAGCTTGGGGCCACAGGGTTTCGGGGAGCTGTTTTTT	CASSLGPQGFGELFF
few	TRBV27	TRBD1	14	TRBJ1-2	TGTGCCAGCAGTTTAACCACAGGGGGTTATGGCTACACCTTC	CASSLTTGGYGYTF
many	TRBV2	NA	16	TRBJ1-4	TGTGCCAGCAGTGCCCAGCAGGTGTTAACTAATGAAAAACTGTTTTTT	CASSAQQVLTNEKLFF
many	TRBV6-1	NA	14	TRBJ1-3	TGTGCCAGCAGTGTCCTCGCCTCTGGAAACACCATATATTTT	CASSVLASGNTIYF
many	TRBV20-1	TRBD1	15	TRBJ1-4	TGCAGTGCTAGAAGAACAGGGGGGACTAATGAAAAACTGTTTTTT	CSARRTGGTNEKLFF
NA	TRBV5-4	TRBD2	15	TRBJ2-4	TGTGCCAGCAGCTCGGGACTAGCGGGTGCTGGCATTCAGTACTTC	CASSSGLAGAGIQYF
NA	TRBV7-3	TRBD2	16	TRBJ2-7	TGTGCCAGCAGCACAAACGGACTAGCGGGGGGGAACGAGCAGTACTTC	CASSTNGLAGGNEQYF
many	TRBV29-1	NA	14	TRBJ2-5	TGCAGCGTTCGTGGCCCGGCACTCCAAGAGACCCAGTACTTC	CSVRGPALQETQYF